The present T cell receptor (beta chain) was sequenced within a study of T cell clusters in autoimmune cytopenias. Germline CDR1 is GTSNPN and CDR2 is SVGIG (reference sequence). This CDR3 has 13 residues. Some 34,000 genome equivalents of blood DNA were amplified for TRB. One tube held mixed TRB-A and TRB-B primer pools for touch-down PCR. One entry per CDR3 protein, without DNA, is what TCRdb gives after re-calling the multiplex PCR reads. The sample's table shows fewer than 1,400 distinct CDR3 sequences. This clonotype ranks as large in terms of frequency. Its antigen is not identified. Findings and caveats of the study: The cluster-lack signature was not seen for secondary cytopenia versus chronic lymphocytic leukemia. Primary autoimmune cytopenia patients appeared to lack physiological T cell clusters present in healthy donors.

The chain links TRBV30 to TRBJ2-7; TCRdb's D call of TRBD2 is untestable without DNA. This clonotype was sampled from a human donor with an autoimmune cytopenia or autoimmune hepatitis (not recorded which). Sequenced material: peripheral blood. The CDR3 loop is CAWSVGPGIEQYF.